A selection of T cell receptor beta chains follows, all from one sample in a study of blood T cells in healthy people across ages. TCRdb reanalysed the 5' RACE reads using MiXCR and keeps one entry per CDR3 protein. The sample has about 1.6 million distinct CDR3 sequences, about 32% seen once. Sequenced material: blood. These receptor sequences come from a woman in her 30s in good health. CDR3s include the opening cysteine and the closing phenylalanine or tryptophan. Each record gives: J gene, V gene, clone size, D gene, CDR3 protein, CDR3 DNA. The D gene is left open where the match is weak. Not all rows give a size; the values are once, few, many and, for expanded clones, a class.

J: TRBJ1-2; V: TRBV25-1; size: -; D: -; CDR3: CASMATRYGYTF; DNA: TGTGCCAGCATGGCTACTCGCTATGGCTACACCTTC
J: TRBJ1-5; V: TRBV5-1; size: few; D: -; CDR3: CASSPGGQHSNQPQHF; DNA: TGCGCCAGCAGCCCCGGGGGGCAGCATAGCAATCAGCCCCAGCATTTT
J: TRBJ2-5; V: TRBV7-8; size: few; D: -; CDR3: CASSLIITGGGFISETQYF; DNA: TGTGCCAGCAGCTTAATTATCACTGGCGGAGGTTTTATTTCGGAGACCCAGTACTTC
J: TRBJ2-3; V: TRBV12-3/TRBV12-4; size: -; D: -; CDR3: CASSFWGMGTDTQYF; DNA: TGTGCCAGCAGTTTTTGGGGAATGGGCACAGATACGCAGTATTTT
J: TRBJ2-1; V: TRBV14; size: -; D: -; CDR3: CASSQVRTLTLNEQFF; DNA: TGTGCCAGCAGCCAAGTAAGGACTTTAACCCTCAATGAGCAGTTCTTC
J: TRBJ2-1; V: TRBV15; size: few; D: -; CDR3: CATSNLADEQFF; DNA: TGTGCCACCAGCAACTTAGCGGATGAGCAGTTCTTC
J: TRBJ1-1; V: TRBV7-9; size: few; D: -; CDR3: CASSPTLGTEAFF; DNA: TGTGCCAGCAGCCCGACCCTAGGCACTGAAGCTTTCTTT
J: TRBJ1-5; V: TRBV11-2; size: few; D: -; CDR3: CASSFGIEQPQHF; DNA: TGTGCCAGCAGCTTCGGGATTGAGCAGCCCCAGCATTTT
J: TRBJ2-5; V: TRBV12-3/TRBV12-4; size: -; D: -; CDR3: CASSLGQKGQETQYF; DNA: TGTGCCAGCAGCCTTGGGCAAAAGGGGCAAGAGACCCAGTACTTC
J: TRBJ1-1; V: TRBV27; size: -; D: TRBD1; CDR3: CASSLLTGIEAFF; DNA: TGTGCCAGCAGTTTACTGACAGGGATTGAAGCTTTCTTT
J: TRBJ2-7; V: TRBV5-5; size: -; D: -; CDR3: CASSLAFGSGGEQYF; DNA: TGTGCCAGCAGCTTGGCCTTCGGCAGTGGGGGCGAGCAGTACTTC
J: TRBJ2-7; V: TRBV6-9; size: few; D: TRBD2; CDR3: CASSYPGGDEQYF; DNA: TGTGCCAGCAGTTACCCGGGAGGGGACGAGCAGTACTTC
J: TRBJ1-3; V: TRBV14; size: few; D: -; CDR3: CASSQGLTSGNTIYF; DNA: TGTGCCAGCAGCCAAGGGTTAACCTCTGGAAACACCATATATTTT
J: TRBJ2-3; V: TRBV7-3; size: few; D: TRBD2; CDR3: CASSFVAGSTDTQYF; DNA: TGTGCCAGCAGCTTTGTAGCGGGTTCCACAGATACGCAGTATTTT
J: TRBJ2-1; V: TRBV30; size: -; D: -; CDR3: CAWSVANEQFF; DNA: TGTGCCTGGAGTGTTGCCAATGAGCAGTTCTTC
J: TRBJ2-1; V: TRBV6-1; size: -; D: TRBD2; CDR3: CASSEAGLAGDNEQFF; DNA: TGTGCCAGCAGTGAAGCGGGACTAGCGGGGGACAATGAGCAGTTCTTC
J: TRBJ2-7; V: TRBV27; size: many; D: TRBD2; CDR3: CASSLRAPGLAGRLNEQYF; DNA: TGTGCCAGCAGTTTAAGGGCACCGGGACTAGCGGGAAGGTTAAACGAGCAGTACTTC
J: TRBJ2-1; V: TRBV7-6; size: -; D: TRBD2; CDR3: CASSLVWAGGPYNEQFF; DNA: TGTGCCAGCAGCTTAGTCTGGGCGGGAGGGCCCTACAATGAGCAGTTCTTC
J: TRBJ2-5; V: TRBV15; size: few; D: TRBD2; CDR3: CATSRALAGPPETQYF; DNA: TGTGCCACCAGCAGGGCCCTAGCGGGCCCCCCAGAGACCCAGTACTTC
J: TRBJ2-1; V: TRBV15; size: few; D: TRBD2; CDR3: CATSRTRLAGGLEQFF; DNA: TGTGCCACCAGCAGAACCCGACTAGCGGGAGGGCTTGAGCAGTTCTTC
J: TRBJ1-5; V: TRBV20-1; size: -; D: -; CDR3: CSARRGFSEPQHF; DNA: TGCAGTGCTCGGAGGGGATTCTCGGAGCCCCAGCATTTT
J: TRBJ2-3; V: TRBV27; size: few; D: -; CDR3: CASSLRLAYSTDTQYF; DNA: TGTGCCAGCAGTTTACGGCTAGCTTATAGCACAGATACGCAGTATTTT
J: TRBJ2-3; V: TRBV12-3/TRBV12-4; size: many; D: TRBD2; CDR3: CASSGTSGGLQSTDTQYF; DNA: TGTGCCAGCAGCGGTACTAGCGGGGGCCTACAAAGCACAGATACGCAGTATTTT
J: TRBJ2-3; V: TRBV12-3/TRBV12-4; size: few; D: -; CDR3: CASSQELQDTQYF; DNA: TGTGCCAGCAGTCAGGAGCTTCAAGATACGCAGTATTTT
J: TRBJ2-1; V: TRBV19; size: few; D: TRBD2; CDR3: CASSSSSGSQNEQFF; DNA: TGTGCCAGTAGTTCGAGTAGCGGGAGCCAAAATGAGCAGTTCTTC
J: TRBJ2-1; V: TRBV4-1; size: few; D: TRBD1; CDR3: CASSQEQGGREQFF; DNA: TGCGCCAGCAGCCAAGAACAGGGGGGCCGTGAGCAGTTCTTC
J: TRBJ2-1; V: TRBV5-1; size: -; D: -; CDR3: CTSSLGPSREQFF; DNA: TGCACCAGCAGCTTGGGCCCCTCCCGTGAGCAGTTCTTC
J: TRBJ2-5; V: TRBV11-2; size: few; D: TRBD2; CDR3: CASSLVRLAGGGQETQYF; DNA: TGTGCCAGCAGCTTAGTTAGACTAGCGGGAGGAGGACAAGAGACCCAGTACTTC
J: TRBJ2-5; V: TRBV29-1; size: many; D: TRBD1; CDR3: CSVEDHDRGEETQYF; DNA: TGCAGCGTTGAAGATCATGACAGGGGAGAGGAGACCCAGTACTTC
J: TRBJ2-7; V: TRBV29-1; size: many; D: -; CDR3: CSVDRGPPAYEQYF; DNA: TGCAGCGTTGATAGGGGACCTCCCGCCTACGAGCAGTACTTC
J: TRBJ1-1; V: TRBV3-1; size: -; D: -; CDR3: CASSVRTGRNTEAFF; DNA: TGTGCCAGCAGCGTCCGAACAGGAAGGAACACTGAAGCTTTCTTT
J: TRBJ2-7; V: TRBV29-1; size: -; D: TRBD2; CDR3: CSAAGLAGNEQYF; DNA: TGCAGCGCGGCGGGGCTAGCGGGAAACGAGCAGTACTTC
J: TRBJ1-6; V: TRBV3-1; size: few; D: -; CDR3: CASSQGTVGSPLHF; DNA: TGTGCCAGCAGCCAAGGGACAGTGGGTTCACCCCTCCACTTT
J: TRBJ2-7; V: TRBV12-3/TRBV12-4; size: many; D: TRBD1; CDR3: CASSQDRGMDEQYF; DNA: TGTGCCAGCAGTCAAGACAGGGGAATGGACGAGCAGTACTTC
J: TRBJ2-3; V: TRBV24-1; size: few; D: TRBD2; CDR3: CATSDPLAGTSTDTQYF; DNA: TGTGCCACCAGTGATCCACTAGCGGGCACTAGCACAGATACGCAGTATTTT
J: TRBJ2-3; V: TRBV3-1; size: few; D: -; CDR3: CASSQFRASTDTQYF; DNA: TGTGCCAGCAGCCAATTCCGGGCGAGCACAGATACGCAGTATTTT
J: TRBJ2-3; V: TRBV20-1; size: few; D: -; CDR3: CSARDLRDNTDTQYF; DNA: TGCAGTGCTAGAGACCTCAGGGACAACACAGATACGCAGTATTTT
J: TRBJ2-7; V: TRBV7-2; size: few; D: TRBD2; CDR3: CASSIFSGGDYSYEQYF; DNA: TGTGCCAGCAGCATCTTTAGCGGGGGGGACTACTCCTACGAGCAGTACTTC
J: TRBJ2-3; V: TRBV20-1; size: -; D: -; CDR3: CSAINGTDTQYF; DNA: TGCAGTGCTATAAACGGCACAGATACGCAGTATTTT
J: TRBJ2-1; V: TRBV7-6; size: few; D: -; CDR3: CASSLGATVGNEQFF; DNA: TGTGCCAGCAGCTTAGGTGCAACGGTTGGAAATGAGCAGTTCTTC
J: TRBJ2-2; V: TRBV20-1; size: -; D: TRBD2; CDR3: CSARSGGTGELFF; DNA: TGCAGTGCGCGGAGCGGGGGCACCGGGGAGCTGTTTTTT
J: TRBJ2-5; V: TRBV4-1; size: few; D: -; CDR3: CASSQAGAGTQETQYF; DNA: TGCGCCAGCAGCCAAGCGGGAGCGGGGACACAAGAGACCCAGTACTTC
J: TRBJ2-7; V: TRBV12-3/TRBV12-4; size: -; D: TRBD1; CDR3: CASSLGMGQGGYEQYF; DNA: TGTGCCAGCAGTTTAGGGATGGGACAGGGAGGTTACGAGCAGTACTTC
J: TRBJ2-7; V: TRBV7-6; size: -; D: TRBD1; CDR3: CASSLSGGSGQGAYEQYF; DNA: TGTGCCAGCAGCTTAAGTGGGGGTTCGGGACAGGGGGCCTACGAGCAGTACTTC